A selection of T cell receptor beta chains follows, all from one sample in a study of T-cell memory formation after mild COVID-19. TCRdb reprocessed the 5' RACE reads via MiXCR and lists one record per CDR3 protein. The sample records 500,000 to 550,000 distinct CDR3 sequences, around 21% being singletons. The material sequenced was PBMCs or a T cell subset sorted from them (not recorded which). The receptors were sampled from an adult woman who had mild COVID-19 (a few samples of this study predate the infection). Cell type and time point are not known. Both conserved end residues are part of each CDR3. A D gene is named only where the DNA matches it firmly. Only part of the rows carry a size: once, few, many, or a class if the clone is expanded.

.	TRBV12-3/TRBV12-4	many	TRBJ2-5	CASSSVRGVQETQYF	TGTGCCAGCAGTTCCGTCCGGGGAGTACAAGAGACCCAGTACTTC
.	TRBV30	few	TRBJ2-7	CAWNRRKLEQYF	TGTGCCTGGAACCGGCGGAAGCTCGAGCAGTACTTC
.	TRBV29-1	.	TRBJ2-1	CSVIGNEQFF	TGCAGCGTTATAGGCAATGAGCAGTTCTTC
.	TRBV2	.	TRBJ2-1	CASRPGLQYNEQFF	TGTGCCAGCAGACCGGGACTCCAATACAATGAGCAGTTCTTC
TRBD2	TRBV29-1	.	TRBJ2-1	CSVLAGGLNEQFF	TGCAGCGTGCTAGCGGGGGGGCTGAATGAGCAGTTCTTC
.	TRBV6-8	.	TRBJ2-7	CASSYLGRRNNYSYEQYF	TGTGCCAGCAGTTACCTCGGTAGGCGGAACAATTACTCCTACGAGCAGTACTTC
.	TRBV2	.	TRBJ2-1	CASSVRIRYNEQFF	TGTGCCAGCAGTGTTAGGATTCGGTACAATGAGCAGTTCTTC
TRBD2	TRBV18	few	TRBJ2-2	CASSLGLAGPNTGELFF	TGTGCCAGCTCACTGGGACTAGCGGGACCGAACACCGGGGAGCTGTTTTTT
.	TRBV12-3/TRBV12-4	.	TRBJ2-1	CASSRRGIHNEQFF	TGTGCCAGCAGTCGCAGGGGCATACACAATGAGCAGTTCTTC
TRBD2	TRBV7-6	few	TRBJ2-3	CASSRLAGGSDTQYF	TGTGCCAGCAGCCGACTAGCGGGAGGTTCCGATACGCAGTATTTT
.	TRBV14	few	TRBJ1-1	CASSQGREQGTEAFF	TGTGCCAGCAGCCAAGGAAGGGAGCAGGGAACTGAAGCTTTCTTT
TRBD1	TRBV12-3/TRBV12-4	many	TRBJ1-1	CASSLGTGATEAFF	TGTGCCAGCAGTTTAGGGACAGGGGCCACTGAAGCTTTCTTT
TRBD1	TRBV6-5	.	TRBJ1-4	CASSWDRGTTNEKLFF	TGTGCCAGCAGTTGGGACAGAGGCACAACTAATGAAAAACTGTTTTTT
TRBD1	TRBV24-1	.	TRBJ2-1	CATRQGYNEQFF	TGTGCCACCAGACAGGGGTACAATGAGCAGTTCTTC
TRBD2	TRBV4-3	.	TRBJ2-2	CASSQRVGLAGGVNTGELFF	TGCGCCAGCAGCCAGAGAGTGGGACTAGCGGGAGGAGTAAACACCGGGGAGCTGTTTTTT
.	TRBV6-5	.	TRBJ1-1	CASSYSMIGGADTEAFF	TGTGCCAGCAGTTACTCGATGATCGGGGGAGCGGACACTGAAGCTTTCTTT
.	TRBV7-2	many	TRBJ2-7	CASSFLAREQYF	TGTGCCAGCAGCTTCCTGGCTAGAGAGCAGTACTTC
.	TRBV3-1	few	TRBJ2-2	CASSFWMAGSNTGELFF	TGTGCCAGCAGCTTCTGGATGGCGGGATCGAACACCGGGGAGCTGTTTTTT
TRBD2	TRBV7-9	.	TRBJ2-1	CASSSETSGRAGEQFF	TGTGCCAGCAGTTCCGAGACTAGCGGGAGGGCTGGTGAGCAGTTCTTC
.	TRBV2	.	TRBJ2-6	CASNQGPGANVLTF	TGTGCCAGCAACCAGGGGCCCGGGGCCAACGTCCTGACTTTC
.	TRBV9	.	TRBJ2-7	CASSVGLGGPYEQYF	TGTGCCAGCAGCGTAGGTCTGGGGGGCCCCTACGAGCAGTACTTC
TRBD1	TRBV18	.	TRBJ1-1	CASSLPGGAPEAFF	TGTGCCAGCTCCCTCCCAGGGGGCGCACCTGAAGCTTTCTTT
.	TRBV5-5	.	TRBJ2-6	CASSRIGPGHTPNVLTF	TGTGCCAGCAGCCGTATCGGTCCGGGACATACTCCCAACGTCCTGACTTTC
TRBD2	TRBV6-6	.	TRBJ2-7	CASSKLASSYEQYF	TGTGCCAGCAGCAAACTAGCGTCTTCCTACGAGCAGTACTTC
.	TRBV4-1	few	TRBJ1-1	CASSQDRRQEAFF	TGCGCCAGCAGCCAAGATAGGAGACAGGAAGCTTTCTTT
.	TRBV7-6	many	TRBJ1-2	CASSLGTANYGYTF	TGTGCCAGCAGCTTAGGAACAGCTAACTATGGCTACACCTTC
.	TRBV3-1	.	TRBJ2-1	CASSLRRQDNEQFF	TGTGCCAGCAGCCTGCGTCGACAGGACAATGAGCAGTTCTTC
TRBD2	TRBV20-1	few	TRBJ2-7	CSARDRTSGYEQYF	TGCAGTGCTAGAGATCGGACTAGCGGCTACGAGCAGTACTTC
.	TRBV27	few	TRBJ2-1	CASSPSSSEQFF	TGTGCCAGCAGTCCATCTTCAAGTGAGCAGTTCTTC
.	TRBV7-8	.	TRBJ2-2	CASSHRAANTGELFF	TGTGCCAGCAGCCACCGCGCGGCGAACACCGGGGAGCTGTTTTTT
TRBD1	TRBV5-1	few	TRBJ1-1	CASSLRDSLNTEAFF	TGCGCCAGCAGCCTCCGGGACAGTTTGAACACTGAAGCTTTCTTT
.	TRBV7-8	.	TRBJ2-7	CASSFYGQLYEQYF	TGTGCCAGCAGCTTCTACGGACAGCTATACGAGCAGTACTTC
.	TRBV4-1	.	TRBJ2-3	CASSQRESGDSTDTQYF	TGCGCCAGCAGCCAGAGAGAGTCCGGGGATAGCACAGATACGCAGTATTTT
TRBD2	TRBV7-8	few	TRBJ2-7	CASSMGLAGAHEQYF	TGTGCCAGCAGCATGGGACTAGCGGGAGCCCACGAGCAGTACTTC
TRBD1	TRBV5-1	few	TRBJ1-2	CASSNGQGAYGYTF	TGCGCCAGCAGCAATGGACAGGGGGCTTATGGCTACACCTTC
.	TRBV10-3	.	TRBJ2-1	CATAYTSYNEQFF	TGTGCCACAGCCTACACCTCCTACAATGAGCAGTTCTTC
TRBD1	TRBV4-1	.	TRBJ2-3	CASSQQGQGTDTQYF	TGCGCCAGCAGCCAACAGGGACAGGGCACAGATACGCAGTATTTT